The next 5 T cell receptor beta chains were all read from a single sample in a study of control samples from healthy donors and cancer patients. Repertoires were generated with immunoSEQ multiplex PCR, while TCRdb's copy carries only in-frame clones and drops some. Of about 170,000 clones in the sample, 85% to 95% are singletons; the top ten hold 1.3%. Specimen: blood. Every receptor here comes from a woman aged 18-29 years in good health.

The chain links TRBV19 to TRBJ1-3, with 8 bases lining up with TRBD1. Germline-derived CDR1 and CDR2 are LNHDA and SQIVND (reference sequence). This CDR3 region has 16 residues. Trimming took 6 bases from V and 1 from J; bases not matched to a gene: 8. CDR3 protein: CASSPGQGISGNTIYF. In DNA form, the CDR3 reads TGTGCCAGTAGCCCCGGACAGGGAATATCTGGAAACACCATATATTTT. The full variable domain, in which reference TRBV19 and TRBJ1-3 provide the parts outside the CDR3, is DGGITQSPKYLFRKEGQNVTLSCEQNLNHDAMYWYRQDPGQGLRLIYYSQIVNDFQKGDIAEGYSVSREKKESFPLTVTSAQKNPTAFYLCASSPGQGISGNTIYFGEGSWLTVV.

This chain uses TRBV27 with TRBJ1-6; D call uncertain. V dropped 6 bases and J dropped 14 bases, with 17 bases sitting between them. Per the germline V gene, CDR1 is MNHEY and CDR2 is SMNVEV (reference sequence). The CDR3 runs 13 residues. The CDR3 here is CASSPTLRSALHF. The CDR3 region has the DNA TGTGCCAGCAGCCCTACTCTACGATCGGCCCTCCACTTT.

The rearrangement links TRBV24-1 to TRBJ1-2; weak D call: TRBD1 (5 bases). The CDR3 is 13 amino acids. V shed 5 bases and J shed 8 bases, with 14 bases lying between them. Germline V gene lookup returns CDR1 KGHDR and CDR2 SFDVKD. CDR3 in DNA: TGTGCCACCAGTGCCCCGGGGACGGGCGGCTACACCTTC. Translation: CATSAPGTGGYTF.

The V call is TRBV5-1, the J call TRBJ2-5, with D maybe TRBD1 (6 bases). V lost 3 bases to trimming and J lost 4 bases, with 16 bases between them. From germline, CDR1 is SGHRS and CDR2 YFSETQ. The CDR3 totals 15 residues. CDR3 loop: CASSSATGLAETQYF. CDR3 sequence (DNA): TGCGCCAGCAGCTCTGCCACAGGGCTTGCAGAGACCCAGTACTTC.

Comments on this clone: A junction boundary mismatches the germline segment, possibly from a read error. The chain recombines TRBV28 with TRBJ2-1; 11 bases match TRBD1. Germline V lookup: CDR1 MDHEN, CDR2 SYDVKM. This CDR3 is built from 16 residues. CDR3 loop: CASTLTGTGGKSEQFF. Written as DNA, the CDR3 is TGTGCCAGCACTTTAACCGGGACAGGGGGGAAAAGTGAGCAGTTCTTC.